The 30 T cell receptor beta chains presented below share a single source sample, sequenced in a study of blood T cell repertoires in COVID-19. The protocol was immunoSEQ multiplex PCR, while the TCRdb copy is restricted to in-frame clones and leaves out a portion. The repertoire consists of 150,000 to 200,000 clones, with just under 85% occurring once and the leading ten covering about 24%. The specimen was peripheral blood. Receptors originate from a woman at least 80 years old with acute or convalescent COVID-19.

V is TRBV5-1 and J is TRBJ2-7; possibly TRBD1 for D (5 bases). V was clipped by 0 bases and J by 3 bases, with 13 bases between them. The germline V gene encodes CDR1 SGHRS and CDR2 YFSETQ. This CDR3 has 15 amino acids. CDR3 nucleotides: TGCGCCAGCAGCTTGGGGGCAGGGAACAGCTACGAGCAGTACTTC. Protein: CASSLGAGNSYEQYF.

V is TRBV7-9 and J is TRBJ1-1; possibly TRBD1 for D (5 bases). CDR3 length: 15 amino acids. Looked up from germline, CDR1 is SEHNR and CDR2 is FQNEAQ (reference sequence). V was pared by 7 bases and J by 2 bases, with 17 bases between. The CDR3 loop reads CASTHRYLPNTEAFF. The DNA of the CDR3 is TGTGCCAGCACCCACAGGTATTTACCTAACACTGAAGCTTTCTTT.

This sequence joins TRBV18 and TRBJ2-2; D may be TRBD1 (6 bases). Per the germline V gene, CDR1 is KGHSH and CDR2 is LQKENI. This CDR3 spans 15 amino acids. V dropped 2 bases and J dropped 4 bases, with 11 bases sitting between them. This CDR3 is CASSPSGQSTGELFF. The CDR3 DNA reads TGTGCCAGCTCACCAAGTGGACAGTCCACCGGGGAGCTGTTTTTT.

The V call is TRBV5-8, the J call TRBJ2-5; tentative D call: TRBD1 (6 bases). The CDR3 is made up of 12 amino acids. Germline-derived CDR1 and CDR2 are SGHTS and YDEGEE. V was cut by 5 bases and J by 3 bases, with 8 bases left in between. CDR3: CASRWTEETQYF. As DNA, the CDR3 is TGTGCCAGCAGATGGACAGAAGAGACCCAGTACTTC.

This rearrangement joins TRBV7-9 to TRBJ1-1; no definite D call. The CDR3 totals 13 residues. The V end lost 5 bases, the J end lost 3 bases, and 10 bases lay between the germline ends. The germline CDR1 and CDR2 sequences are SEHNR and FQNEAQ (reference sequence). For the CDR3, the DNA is TGTGCCAGCAGCGGCGGTCTTGACACTGAAGCTTTCTTT. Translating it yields CASSGGLDTEAFF.

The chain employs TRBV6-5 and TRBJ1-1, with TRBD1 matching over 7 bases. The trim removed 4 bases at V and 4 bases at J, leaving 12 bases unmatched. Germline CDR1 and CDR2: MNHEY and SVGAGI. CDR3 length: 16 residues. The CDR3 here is CASSSSYRGEGTEAFF. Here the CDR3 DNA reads TGTGCCAGCAGTTCTTCTTACAGGGGAGAGGGCACTGAAGCTTTCTTT.

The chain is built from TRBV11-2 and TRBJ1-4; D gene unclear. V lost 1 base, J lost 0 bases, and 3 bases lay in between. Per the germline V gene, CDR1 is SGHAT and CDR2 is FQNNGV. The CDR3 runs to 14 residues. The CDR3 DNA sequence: TGTGCCAGCAGCTTAGCTGCAACTAATGAAAAACTGTTTTTT. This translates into CASSLAATNEKLFF.

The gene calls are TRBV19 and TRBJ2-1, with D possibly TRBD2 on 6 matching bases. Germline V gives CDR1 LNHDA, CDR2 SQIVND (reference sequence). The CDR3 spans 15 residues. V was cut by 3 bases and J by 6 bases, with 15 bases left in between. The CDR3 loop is CASSMGATSINEQFF. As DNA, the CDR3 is TGTGCCAGTAGTATGGGCGCGACTAGTATCAATGAGCAGTTCTTC.

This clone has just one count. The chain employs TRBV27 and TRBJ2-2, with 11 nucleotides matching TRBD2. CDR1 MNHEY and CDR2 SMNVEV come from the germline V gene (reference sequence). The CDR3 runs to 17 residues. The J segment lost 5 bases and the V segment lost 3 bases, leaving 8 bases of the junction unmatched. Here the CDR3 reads CASSFGSGRVRTGELFF. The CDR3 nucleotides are TGTGCCAGCAGTTTTGGTAGCGGGAGGGTTAGAACCGGGGAGCTGTTTTTT.

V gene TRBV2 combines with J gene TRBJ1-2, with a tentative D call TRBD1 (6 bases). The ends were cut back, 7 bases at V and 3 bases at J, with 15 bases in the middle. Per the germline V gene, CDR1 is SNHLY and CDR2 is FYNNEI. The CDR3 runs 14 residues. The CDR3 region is CASTLVTGDYGYTF. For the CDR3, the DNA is TGTGCCAGCACCCTCGTGACAGGAGACTATGGCTACACCTTC.

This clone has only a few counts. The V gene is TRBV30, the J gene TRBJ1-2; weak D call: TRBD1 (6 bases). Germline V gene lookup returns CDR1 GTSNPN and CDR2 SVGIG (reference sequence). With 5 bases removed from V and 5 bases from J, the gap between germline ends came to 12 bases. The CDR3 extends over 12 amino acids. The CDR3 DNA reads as TGTGCCTGGTTGACAGGCGATTATGGCTACACCTTC. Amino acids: CAWLTGDYGYTF.

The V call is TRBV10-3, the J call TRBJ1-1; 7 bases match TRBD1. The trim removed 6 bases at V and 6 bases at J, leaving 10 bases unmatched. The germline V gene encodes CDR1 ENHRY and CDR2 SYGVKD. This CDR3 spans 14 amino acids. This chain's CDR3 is CAIRGDSKGAEAFF. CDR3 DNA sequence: TGTGCCATCAGGGGGGACAGCAAAGGGGCTGAAGCTTTCTTT.

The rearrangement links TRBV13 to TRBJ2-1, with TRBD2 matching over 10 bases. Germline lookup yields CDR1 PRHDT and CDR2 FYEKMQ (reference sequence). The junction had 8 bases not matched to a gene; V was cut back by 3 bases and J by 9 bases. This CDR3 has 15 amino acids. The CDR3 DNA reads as TGTGCCAGCAGCTTGGGCCTAGCGGGAGTGAGTGAGCAGTTCTTC. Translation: CASSLGLAGVSEQFF.

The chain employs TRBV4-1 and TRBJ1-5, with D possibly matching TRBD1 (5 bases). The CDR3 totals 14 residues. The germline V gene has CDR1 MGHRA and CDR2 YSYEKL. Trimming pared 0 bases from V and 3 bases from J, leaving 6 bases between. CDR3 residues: CASSQEGANQPQHF. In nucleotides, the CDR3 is TGCGCCAGCAGCCAAGAAGGGGCCAATCAGCCCCAGCATTTT.

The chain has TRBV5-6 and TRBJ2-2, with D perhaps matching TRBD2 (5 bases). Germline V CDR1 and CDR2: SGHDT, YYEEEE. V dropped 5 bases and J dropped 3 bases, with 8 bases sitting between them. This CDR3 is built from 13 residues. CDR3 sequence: CASRGGYTGELFF. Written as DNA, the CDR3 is TGTGCCAGCAGAGGAGGTTACACCGGGGAGCTGTTTTTT.

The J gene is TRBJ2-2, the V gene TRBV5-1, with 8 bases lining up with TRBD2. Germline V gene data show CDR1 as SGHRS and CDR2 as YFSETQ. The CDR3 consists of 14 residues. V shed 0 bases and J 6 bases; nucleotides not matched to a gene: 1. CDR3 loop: CASSLVRGAGELFF. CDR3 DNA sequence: TGCGCCAGCAGCTTGGTGCGGGGGGCCGGGGAGCTGTTTTTT.

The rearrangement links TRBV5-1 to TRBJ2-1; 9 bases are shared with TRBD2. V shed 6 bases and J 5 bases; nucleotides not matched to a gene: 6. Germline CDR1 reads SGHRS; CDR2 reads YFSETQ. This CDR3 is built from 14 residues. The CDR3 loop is CASTLAGPNNEQFF. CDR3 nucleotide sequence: TGCGCCAGCACCCTAGCGGGACCTAACAATGAGCAGTTCTTC.

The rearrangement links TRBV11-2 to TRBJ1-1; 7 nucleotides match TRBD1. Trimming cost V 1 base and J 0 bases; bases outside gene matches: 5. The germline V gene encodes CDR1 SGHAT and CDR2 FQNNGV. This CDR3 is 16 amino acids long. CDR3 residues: CASSLGPTGMNTEAFF. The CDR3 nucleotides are TGTGCCAGCAGCTTAGGGCCGACAGGGATGAACACTGAAGCTTTCTTT.

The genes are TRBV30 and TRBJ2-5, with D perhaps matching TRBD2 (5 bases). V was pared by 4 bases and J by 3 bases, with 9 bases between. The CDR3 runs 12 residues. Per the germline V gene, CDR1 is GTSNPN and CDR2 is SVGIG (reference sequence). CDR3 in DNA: TGTGCCTGGACGGACGGGGAAGAGACCCAGTACTTC. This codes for CAWTDGEETQYF.

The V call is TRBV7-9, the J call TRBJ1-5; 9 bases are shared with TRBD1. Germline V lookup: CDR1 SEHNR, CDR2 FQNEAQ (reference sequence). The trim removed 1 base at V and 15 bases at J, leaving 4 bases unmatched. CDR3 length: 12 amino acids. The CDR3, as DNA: TGTGCCAGCAGCTTAGGACAGGGGGTAAGGCATTTT. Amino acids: CASSLGQGVRHF.

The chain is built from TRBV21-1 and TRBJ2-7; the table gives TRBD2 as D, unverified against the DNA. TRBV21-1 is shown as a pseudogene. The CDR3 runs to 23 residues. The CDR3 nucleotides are TGTGCCAGCAGCATTGTCTTGAGGGCCGGTTCGAGAGACGGGACTAGCGGTTCCTACGAGCAGTACTTC. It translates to CASSIVLRAGSRDGTSGSYEQYF.

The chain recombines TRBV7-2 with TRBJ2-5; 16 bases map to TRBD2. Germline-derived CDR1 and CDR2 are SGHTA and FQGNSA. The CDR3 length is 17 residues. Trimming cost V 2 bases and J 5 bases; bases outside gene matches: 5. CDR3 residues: CASSLLGGLAGGETQYF. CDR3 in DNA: TGTGCCAGCAGCTTATTGGGGGGACTAGCGGGAGGGGAGACCCAGTACTTC.

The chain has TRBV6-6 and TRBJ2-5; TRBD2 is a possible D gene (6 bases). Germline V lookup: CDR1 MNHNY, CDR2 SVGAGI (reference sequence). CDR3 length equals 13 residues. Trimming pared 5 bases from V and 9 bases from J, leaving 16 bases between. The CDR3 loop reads CASSKGLGLSQYF. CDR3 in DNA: TGTGCCAGCAGTAAGGGACTGGGTCTGTCCCAGTACTTC.

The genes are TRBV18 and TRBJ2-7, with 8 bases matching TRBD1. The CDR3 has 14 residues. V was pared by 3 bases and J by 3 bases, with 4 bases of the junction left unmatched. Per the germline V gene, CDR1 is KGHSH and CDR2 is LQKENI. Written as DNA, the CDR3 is TGTGCCAGCTCACCCGGGACAGGAGACTACGAGCAGTACTTC. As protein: CASSPGTGDYEQYF.

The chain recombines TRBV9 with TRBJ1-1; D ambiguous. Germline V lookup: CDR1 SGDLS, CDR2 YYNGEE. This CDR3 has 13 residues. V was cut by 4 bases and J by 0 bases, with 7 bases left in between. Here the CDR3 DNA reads TGTGCCAGCAGCTTTACAGTGAACACTGAAGCTTTCTTT. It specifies CASSFTVNTEAFF. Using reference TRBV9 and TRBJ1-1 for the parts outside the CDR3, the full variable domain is DSGVTQTPKHLITATGQRVTLRCSPRSGDLSVYWYQQSLDQGLQFLIQYYNGEERAKGNILERFSAQQFPDLHSELNLSSLELGDSALYFCASSFTVNTEAFFGQGTRLTVV.

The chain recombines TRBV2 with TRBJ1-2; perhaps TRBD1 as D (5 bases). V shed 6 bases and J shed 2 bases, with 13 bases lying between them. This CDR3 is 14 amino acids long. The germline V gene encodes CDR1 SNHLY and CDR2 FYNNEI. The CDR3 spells CASSLGLGNYGYTF. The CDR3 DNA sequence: TGTGCCAGCAGCCTGGGACTTGGGAACTATGGCTACACCTTC.

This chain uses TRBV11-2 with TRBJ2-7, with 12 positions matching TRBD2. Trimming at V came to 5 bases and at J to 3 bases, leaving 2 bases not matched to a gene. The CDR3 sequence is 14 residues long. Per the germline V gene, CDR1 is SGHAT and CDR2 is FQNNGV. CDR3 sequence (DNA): TGTGCCAGCAGCGAACTAGCGGGAGGCTACGAGCAGTACTTC. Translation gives CASSELAGGYEQYF.

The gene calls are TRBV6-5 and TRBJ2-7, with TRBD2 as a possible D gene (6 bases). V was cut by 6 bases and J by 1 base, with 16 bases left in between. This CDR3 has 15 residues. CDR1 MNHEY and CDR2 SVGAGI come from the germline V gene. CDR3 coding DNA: TGTGCCAGCAGCGTCGGAACGGGGGAATCCTACGAGCAGTACTTC. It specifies CASSVGTGESYEQYF.

CDR3 coding DNA: TGTGCCAGCAGTGTGGAGGCTGGAAACACCATATATTTT. This encodes CASSVEAGNTIYF. The rearrangement uses TRBV2 and TRBJ1-3; D is undetermined. The CDR3 totals 13 residues. V was clipped by 4 bases and J by 2 bases, with 6 bases between them. Looked up from germline, CDR1 is SNHLY and CDR2 is FYNNEI.

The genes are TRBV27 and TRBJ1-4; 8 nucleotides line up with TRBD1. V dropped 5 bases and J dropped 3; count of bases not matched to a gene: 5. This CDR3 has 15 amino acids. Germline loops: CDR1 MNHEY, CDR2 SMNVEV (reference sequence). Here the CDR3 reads CASSIQGASNEKLFF. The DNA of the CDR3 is TGTGCCAGCAGTATCCAGGGGGCATCTAATGAAAAACTGTTTTTT.